Listed below are T cell receptor beta chains from one sample, sequenced in a study of blood T cell repertoires in COVID-19. Data came from immunoSEQ multiplex PCR; TCRdb stores just in-frame clones and leaves some out. Here the sample spans around 170,000 clones, roughly four fifths being singletons. The sample taken for sequencing was peripheral blood. Every receptor here comes from a woman aged 40 to 50 with acute or convalescent COVID-19. Each CDR3 is given with its conserved first and last residue. The D gene is left open where the match is weak. The size entry is marked missing in some rows and otherwise reads once, few, many or a size class.

>.|TRBJ2-2|TRBD2|TRBV27
TGTGCCAGCAGTTATTTACTAGCGGGAGGCCCACGGGAGCTGTTTTTT
CASSYLLAGGPRELFF
>.|TRBJ2-3|TRBD1|TRBV3-1/TRBV3-2
TGTGCCAGCAGCCCCAAGATCCGGACAGGGGGGACAGATGCGCAGTATTTT
CASSPKIRTGGTDAQYF
>.|TRBJ2-1|TRBD2|TRBV3-1/TRBV3-2
TGTGCCACCTCTGGTACGACTAGCGGGACTGAGCAGTTCTTC
CATSGTTSGTEQFF
>.|TRBJ2-1|.|TRBV6-6
TGTGCCAGCAGACCCCGGGAATACTCCTACAATGAGCAGTTCTTC
CASRPREYSYNEQFF
>.|TRBJ2-7|.|TRBV30
TGTGCCTGGAGGACTCTAATGGCGGCGGGGCCTTACGAGCAGTACTTC
CAWRTLMAAGPYEQYF
>.|TRBJ1-2|TRBD1|TRBV5-4
TGTGCCAGCAGCTCACCAGGGGGTGACTATGGCTACACCTTC
CASSSPGGDYGYTF
>.|TRBJ1-5|TRBD1|TRBV28
TGTGCCAGCAGGGGGACAGGGGGCCAGGGCAATCAGCCCCAGCATTTT
CASRGTGGQGNQPQHF
>.|TRBJ2-7|.|TRBV29-1
TGCAGCGTTGAACGGGAGGGGGCAGCCTACGAGCAGTACTTC
CSVEREGAAYEQYF
>few|TRBJ2-3|.|TRBV5-1
TGCGCCAGCAGCTCCAGTGTGGTTGGCACAGATACGCAGTATTTT
CASSSSVVGTDTQYF
>.|TRBJ1-6|.|TRBV7-9
TGTGCCAGCAGCTTAGGGGGCAGGTCTCCAAATTCACCCCTCCACTTT
CASSLGGRSPNSPLHF
>.|TRBJ2-7|TRBD2|TRBV28
TGTGCCAGCAGTTTATGGGGACTAGCGGGTTACGAGCAGTACTTC
CASSLWGLAGYEQYF
>.|TRBJ1-1|.|TRBV7-9
TGTGCCAGCAGCTCCCAGGGTAACACTGAAGCTTTCTTT
CASSSQGNTEAFF
>.|TRBJ2-2|TRBD2|TRBV5-1
TGCGCCAGTCGATACCGGGGGGGAGGCGCGGACACCGGGGAGCTGTTTTTT
CASRYRGGGADTGELFF
>.|TRBJ2-2|.|TRBV29-1
TGCAGCGTTGAAAGGTCGGACAGCTCGAACACCGGGGAGCTGTTTTTT
CSVERSDSSNTGELFF
>.|TRBJ1-2|.|TRBV6-5
TGTGCCAGCAGTTACTCAGACAGCCCCAACTATGGCTACACCTTC
CASSYSDSPNYGYTF
>.|TRBJ1-5|TRBD1|TRBV4-2
TGTGCCAGCAGCCAAGCCGGGACAGGGCCTCAGCCCCAGCATTTT
CASSQAGTGPQPQHF
>.|TRBJ1-2|.|TRBV6-5
TGTGCCAGCAGGGCCCCACATCAATATGGCTACACCTTC
CASRAPHQYGYTF
>once|TRBJ2-7|TRBD2|TRBV30
TGTGCCTGGAAAGGGAAAGGGACTACCCCTGGGAGGCAGTACTTC
CAWKGKGTTPGRQYF
>few|TRBJ2-1|.|TRBV30
TGTGCCTGGGGACTTTCGTACAATGAGCAGTTCTTC
CAWGLSYNEQFF
>.|TRBJ1-2|.|TRBV19
TGTGCCAGTAGTATCTTGGGGCGCGGCTACACCTTC
CASSILGRGYTF
>few|TRBJ2-1|TRBD2|TRBV10-1
TGCGCCAGCGGCGTCCGCGCGGGGGTCCGCTACAATGAGCAGTTCTTC
CASGVRAGVRYNEQFF
>.|TRBJ2-1|TRBD2|TRBV11-2
TGTGCCAGCAGCTTTAGCGGGAGTAAGGGCAATGAGCAGTTCTTC
CASSFSGSKGNEQFF
>.|TRBJ2-7|TRBD1|TRBV27
TGTGCCAGCAGTTGGTCCCCCGGGACAGGAAGGTACGAGCAGTACTTC
CASSWSPGTGRYEQYF
>.|TRBJ2-3|.|TRBV6-1
TGTGCCAGCAGTGAAGCGGTAGGGGGAACCACAGATACGCAGTATTTT
CASSEAVGGTTDTQYF
>.|TRBJ1-2|.|TRBV5-1
TGCGCCAGCAGCTTGAATCAGGAAACTAACTATGGCTACACCTTC
CASSLNQETNYGYTF
>.|TRBJ2-1|.|TRBV2
TGTGCCAGCAGTCGCATGAGGGACAATGAGCAGTTCTTC
CASSRMRDNEQFF